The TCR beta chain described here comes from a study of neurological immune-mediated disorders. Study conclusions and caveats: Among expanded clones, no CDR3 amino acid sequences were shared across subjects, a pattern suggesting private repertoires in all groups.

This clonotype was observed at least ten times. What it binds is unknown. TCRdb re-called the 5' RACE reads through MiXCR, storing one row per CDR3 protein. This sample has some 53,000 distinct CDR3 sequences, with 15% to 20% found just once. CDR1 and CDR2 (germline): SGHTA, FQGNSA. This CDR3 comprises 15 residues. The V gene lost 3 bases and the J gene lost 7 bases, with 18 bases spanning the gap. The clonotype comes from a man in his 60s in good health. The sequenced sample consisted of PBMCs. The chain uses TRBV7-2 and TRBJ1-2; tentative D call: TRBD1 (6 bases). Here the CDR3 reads CASSFQGLWGGGYTF. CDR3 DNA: TGTGCCAGCAGCTTTCAGGGGCTCTGGGGGGGTGGCTACACCTTC.